These 20 T cell receptor beta chains came from one sample sequenced in a study of OX40 agonist ivuxolimab in advanced cancers. Profiling relied on immunoSEQ multiplex PCR, and the TCRdb table lists in-frame clones only, not all of them. The table has over 80,000 clones, 80% to 90% seen once. The source was CD4+ or CD8+ T cells sorted from blood, collected in a trial of the OX40 agonist ivuxolimab. The receptors originated from an adult with an advanced solid tumor such as melanoma, head and neck, liver or kidney cancer.

CDR3 nucleotide sequence: TGTGCCAGCAGTTCCGTGGACGGCAATCAGCCCCAGCATTTT. Its translation: CASSSVDGNQPQHF. This chain uses TRBV6-5 with TRBJ1-5; D is unresolved. CDR3 size: 14 residues. Trimming removed 4 bases from V and 2 bases from J, with 9 bases in between. Germline lookup yields CDR1 MNHEY and CDR2 SVGAGI.

This chain links TRBV28 with TRBJ2-2; TRBD1 matches 8 bases. This CDR3 spans 14 amino acids. J gave up 5 bases and V 8 bases, and 7 bases lay outside the gene matches. The germline V gene encodes CDR1 MDHEN and CDR2 SYDVKM. CDR3 residues: CASGTGGWTGELFF. The CDR3 nucleotides read TGTGCCAGCGGAACAGGGGGATGGACCGGGGAGCTGTTTTTT.

The chain is built from TRBV2 and TRBJ2-1, with 14 bases that match TRBD2. From germline, CDR1 is SNHLY and CDR2 FYNNEI. The CDR3 is 16 residues long. The V segment lost 5 bases and the J segment 2 bases; nucleotides outside the gene matches: 2. The CDR3 sequence is CASSTGLAGAYNEQFF. CDR3 in DNA: TGTGCCAGCAGTACGGGACTAGCGGGAGCCTACAATGAGCAGTTCTTC. Complete variable domain (other parts from reference TRBV2 and TRBJ2-1): EPEVTQTPSHQVTQMGQEVILRCVPISNHLYFYWYRQILGQKVEFLVSFYNNEISEKSEIFDDQFSVERPDGSNFTLKIRSTKLEDSAMYFCASSTGLAGAYNEQFFGPGTRLTVL.

This clone has just a few counts. The J gene is TRBJ1-5, the V gene TRBV18, with 7 bases aligning to TRBD1. The CDR3 sequence is 15 residues long. Trimming removed 4 bases from V and 3 bases from J; junction bases left unmatched: 6. Germline-derived CDR1 and CDR2 are KGHSH and LQKENI. CDR3 bases: TGTGCCAGCTCACTACAGACAGGGAACAATCAGCCCCAGCATTTT. It yields the protein CASSLQTGNNQPQHF.

The rearrangement joins TRBV9 to TRBJ2-3, with D perhaps assigned TRBD1 or TRBD2 (6 bases each). The CDR3 loop spans 14 amino acids. Germline CDR1 SGDLS, CDR2 YYNGEE. The V end lost 2 bases, the J end lost 2 bases, and 9 bases lay between the germline ends. As DNA, the CDR3 is TGTGCCAGCAGCGTGGAGGGGGTCACAGATACGCAGTATTTT. This sequence encodes CASSVEGVTDTQYF.

The chain is built from TRBV15 and TRBJ2-7; the D is unclear. Germline V lookup: CDR1 LNHNV, CDR2 YYDKDF (reference sequence). The CDR3 length is 15 residues. V lost 0 bases and J 0 bases, leaving 9 bases between the germline ends. The CDR3 coding sequence is TGTGCCACCAGCAGAGAAAGGCAGAGCTCCTACGAGCAGTACTTC. Protein product: CATSRERQSSYEQYF. The full variable domain, with the rest looked up from reference TRBV15 and TRBJ2-7, is DAMVIQNPRYQVTQFGKPVTLSCSQTLNHNVMYWYQQKSSQAPKLLFHYYDKDFNNEADTPDNFQSRRPNTSFCFLDIRSPGLGDTAMYLCATSRERQSSYEQYFGPGTRLTVT.

The chain links TRBV27 to TRBJ2-7, with 9 bases that match TRBD1. CDR3 size: 17 residues. Trimming removed 2 bases from V and 0 bases from J; junction bases left unmatched: 8. From germline, CDR1 is MNHEY and CDR2 SMNVEV (reference sequence). CDR3 residues: CASSLPSGTGNSYEQYF. CDR3 coding DNA: TGTGCCAGCAGTTTACCATCCGGGACAGGGAACTCCTACGAGCAGTACTTC.

This clone was seen just once. The V call is TRBV10-1, the J call TRBJ2-4; 9 nucleotides match TRBD1. Germline CDR1 is WNHNN and CDR2 is SYGVQD (reference sequence). V shed 4 bases and J 3 bases; nucleotides not matched to a gene: 4. The CDR3 spans 15 residues. Here the CDR3 reads CASSGQGEGKNIQYF. The CDR3 DNA is TGCGCCAGCAGTGGACAGGGGGAAGGCAAAAACATTCAGTACTTC.

The chain links TRBV7-8 to TRBJ1-2; a possible D gene is TRBD1 (5 bases). The V end was cut by 5 bases, the J end by 2 bases, with 12 bases between. CDR1 is SGHVS and CDR2 is FQNEAQ in the germline V gene. The CDR3 has 14 residues. CDR3 nucleotide sequence: TGTGCCAGCAGCAACCGGGACGGCAACTATGGCTACACCTTC. Protein sequence: CASSNRDGNYGYTF.

The rearrangement links TRBV6-1 to TRBJ2-7; no clear D gene. Trimming shortened V by 1 base and J by 0 bases, and 10 bases separated the two germline ends. The CDR3 consists of 15 residues. Germline lookup yields CDR1 MNHNS and CDR2 SASEGT. Written as DNA, the CDR3 is TGTGCCAGCAGTGAAGGACATAACCTCTCCTACGAGCAGTACTTC. Translation gives CASSEGHNLSYEQYF.

In this sample, this clone turned up a few times. V and J are TRBV10-3 and TRBJ2-7; 8 nucleotides align to TRBD2. This CDR3 comprises 16 residues. V was clipped by 3 bases and J by 2 bases; unmatched bases: 9. Germline V gene data show CDR1 as ENHRY and CDR2 as SYGVKD. CDR3 sequence: CAISDPGGTRAYEQYF. The CDR3 DNA is TGTGCCATCAGTGACCCGGGGGGGACTAGAGCCTACGAGCAGTACTTC.

Written as DNA, the CDR3 is TGTGCCAGCAGTTTCTCTGGGGTGGGCGGTACTAATGAAAAACTGTTTTTT. Its translation: CASSFSGVGGTNEKLFF. The chain links TRBV28 to TRBJ1-4; D is ambiguous. The CDR3 extends over 17 amino acids. The V and J ends lost 3 bases and 2 bases respectively, with 16 bases between them. Per germline, CDR1 MDHEN and CDR2 SYDVKM.

The chain couples TRBV2 to TRBJ2-2; a weak D match, TRBD2 (6 bases). The CDR3 has 14 amino acids. Trimming removed 5 bases from V and 2 bases from J, with 9 bases in between. Germline CDR1 SNHLY, CDR2 FYNNEI. The CDR3 DNA is TGTGCCAGCAGTTTAGCGGAAAACACCGGGGAGCTGTTTTTT. Encoded protein: CASSLAENTGELFF.

CDR3 in amino acids: CASSSETGVSEAFF. For the CDR3, the DNA is TGCGCCAGCAGCTCGGAGACAGGGGTTTCTGAAGCTTTCTTT. V gene TRBV5-1 combines with J gene TRBJ1-1; 8 nucleotides line up with TRBD1. Trimming at V came to 3 bases and at J to 6 bases, leaving 7 bases not matched to a gene. Germline V gives CDR1 SGHRS, CDR2 YFSETQ. The CDR3 is 14 residues long. Looking up the rest from reference TRBV5-1 and TRBJ1-1 gives the full variable domain: KAGVTQTPRYLIKTRGQQVTLSCSPISGHRSVSWYQQTPGQGLQFLFEYFSETQRNKGNFPGRFSGRQFSNSRSEMNVSTLELGDSALYLCASSSETGVSEAFFGQGTRLTVV.

The rearrangement joins TRBV27 to TRBJ1-2; weak D call: TRBD1 (5 bases). The germline V gene has CDR1 MNHEY and CDR2 SMNVEV (reference sequence). This CDR3 has 14 residues. Trimming removed 7 bases from V and 5 bases from J, with 17 bases in between. CDR3 sequence reads: CASTQLGRRYGYTF. In nucleotides, the CDR3 is TGTGCCAGCACCCAGTTGGGACGCCGATATGGCTACACCTTC.

The J gene is TRBJ2-7, the V gene TRBV7-2; 9 bases match TRBD2. The junction had 13 bases not matched to a gene; V was cut back by 4 bases and J by 3 bases. This CDR3 contains 17 residues. The germline V gene has CDR1 SGHTA and CDR2 FQGNSA. CDR3 amino acids: CASSSPIGLAGLYEQYV. CDR3 nucleotides: TGTGCCAGCAGCTCCCCGATTGGGCTAGCGGGGCTCTACGAGCAGTACGTC.

The chain combines TRBV7-6 with TRBJ2-3; 7 bases are shared with TRBD2. This CDR3 has 14 residues. Germline V gives CDR1 SGHVS, CDR2 FNYEAQ. The V gene end was trimmed by 3 bases and the J gene end by 5 bases; junction bases not matched to a gene: 5. The CDR3 DNA is TGTGCCAGCAGCTTTGAGGGAGGGATAGATACGCAGTATTTT. It translates to CASSFEGGIDTQYF.

V usage is TRBV11-3 and J usage is TRBJ1-3; D uncertain. CDR1 is SGHNT, CDR2 YENEEA, per germline. CDR3 length equals 14 residues. Trimming cost V 6 bases and J 0 bases, with 9 bases left between them. This chain's CDR3 is CASSKASSGNTIYF. DNA of the CDR3: TGTGCCAGCAGTAAAGCGAGCTCTGGAAACACCATATATTTT.

The chain couples TRBV27 to TRBJ2-7, with 8 bases aligning to TRBD2. There are 15 residues in the CDR3. Germline V gives CDR1 MNHEY, CDR2 SMNVEV (reference sequence). The J segment lost 3 bases and the V segment lost 6 bases, leaving 10 bases of the junction unmatched. The CDR3 DNA sequence: TGTGCCAGCAGATTGAGCGGGAGCCCGAACTACGAGCAGTACGTC. It is translated as CASRLSGSPNYEQYV.

The V and J genes are TRBV19 and TRBJ1-1, with unresolved D. The CDR3 loop spans 13 amino acids. Looked up from germline, CDR1 is LNHDA and CDR2 is SQIVND (reference sequence). The V and J ends lost 3 bases and 7 bases respectively, with 12 bases between them. CDR3 loop: CASSMRVSIEAFF. As DNA, the CDR3 is TGTGCCAGTAGTATGAGGGTATCTATTGAAGCTTTCTTT.